Listed below are T cell receptor beta chains from one sample, sequenced in a study of blood T cell repertoires in COVID-19. The repertoire was sequenced with immunoSEQ multiplex PCR; TCRdb's copy has only in-frame clones and lacks some. The sample comprises about 170,000 clones, more than 75% of which are singletons, and around 3.5% rests with the top ten. Sequencing input: peripheral blood. The source of these receptors is a man in his 70s with acute or convalescent COVID-19. Both conserved end residues are part of each CDR3. D genes are given only for firm matches. Clone size is not always given. Where it is, it says once, few, many or a class for expanded clones.

abundance,j_gene,d_gene,v_gene,len,CDR3nt,CDR3aa
.,TRBJ1-5,.,TRBV5-1,14,TGCGCCAGCAGCATGCTCGGGGGCAATCAGCCCCAGCATTTT,CASSMLGGNQPQHF
once,TRBJ2-1,TRBD1,TRBV18,14,TGTGCCAGCTCACCGGGACAGAATTACAATGAGCAGTTCTTC,CASSPGQNYNEQFF
.,TRBJ2-7,.,TRBV15,15,TGTGCCACCAGCAGAGGAGGGACTTACTCCTACGAGCAGTACTTC,CATSRGGTYSYEQYF
.,TRBJ1-3,.,TRBV7-9,12,TGTGCCAGCAGCCCTTCTGGAAACACCATATATTTT,CASSPSGNTIYF
.,TRBJ1-1,TRBD1,TRBV5-5,16,TGTGCCAGCAGCTCCTACAGGGGCGGGGTGAACACTGAAGCTTTCTTT,CASSSYRGGVNTEAFF
few,TRBJ2-1,.,TRBV6-5,12,TGTGCCAGCAGTAAAAACAGCAATGAGCAGTTCTTC,CASSKNSNEQFF
once,TRBJ1-1,TRBD1,TRBV9,16,TGTGCCAGCAGCACCCGGACAGGGGGCGACCCCCTGGGGGCTTTCTTT,CASSTRTGGDPLGAFF
.,TRBJ2-7,TRBD2,TRBV7-8,13,TGTGCCAGCAGCATTACTAGCGATGGGGAGCAGTACTTC,CASSITSDGEQYF
.,TRBJ1-2,.,TRBV4-2,15,TGTGCCAGCAGCCAAGATTTCGGGAGGGCAGGAGGCTACACCTTC,CASSQDFGRAGGYTF
.,TRBJ2-3,.,TRBV5-1,16,TGCGCCAGCAGCTTAAGGGGCAGGCCAGCCCCAGATACGCAGTATTTT,CASSLRGRPAPDTQYF
.,TRBJ1-4,.,TRBV2,14,TGTGCCAGCAGTGAAAGCAGGAATAATGAAAAACTGTTTTTT,CASSESRNNEKLFF
.,TRBJ2-7,TRBD1,TRBV13,15,TGTGCCAGCAGCCTCTCGGGACAGGGAAGCTACGAGCAGTACTTC,CASSLSGQGSYEQYF
.,TRBJ2-7,TRBD1,TRBV5-1,14,TGCGCCAGCACCCCGGGACAGGGGGCGCGAGAGCAGTACTTC,CASTPGQGAREQYF
.,TRBJ2-7,.,TRBV20-1,9,TGCAGTGCTGAGAAAGAGCAGTACTTC,CSAEKEQYF
.,TRBJ1-1,.,TRBV5-4,13,TGTGCCAGTCTGGGGGACATTAACACTGAAGCTTTCTTT,CASLGDINTEAFF
.,TRBJ2-3,TRBD1,TRBV9,16,TGTGCCAGCAGCGTAGGGGGGACAGACAGCACAGATACGCAGTATTTT,CASSVGGTDSTDTQYF
.,TRBJ2-3,TRBD1,TRBV5-4,16,TGTGCCAGCAGCCTGATCGGGACAGGCATCACAGATACGCAGTATTTT,CASSLIGTGITDTQYF
.,TRBJ2-3,.,TRBV3-1/TRBV3-2,17,TGTGCCAGCAGCCAATCCCGAGCGGCCTTTCCCGGAGATACGCAGTATTTT,CASSQSRAAFPGDTQYF
.,TRBJ2-7,TRBD1,TRBV7-9,13,TGTGCCAGCAGCTTAGCGACAGGGGGCGAGCAGTACTTC,CASSLATGGEQYF
.,TRBJ1-6,.,TRBV5-1,14,TGCGCCAGCAGCTTGACAGGGCGCAATTCACCCCTCCACTTT,CASSLTGRNSPLHF
.,TRBJ1-5,TRBD1,TRBV6-5,15,TGTGCCAGCAGCTTAGGACAGGGCTACAATCAGCCCCAGCATTTT,CASSLGQGYNQPQHF
.,TRBJ2-3,.,TRBV6-5,14,TGTGCCAGCAGAGCTCGGACAAGCACAGATACGCAGTATTTT,CASRARTSTDTQYF
.,TRBJ1-1,.,TRBV7-3,13,TGTGCCAGCAGCCTACGGAGGGGCACTGAAGCTTTCTTT,CASSLRRGTEAFF
once,TRBJ2-2,.,TRBV7-3,12,TGTGCCAGCAGCTTCGGCACCGGGGAGCTGTTTTTT,CASSFGTGELFF
.,TRBJ1-1,.,TRBV7-9,15,TGTGCCAGCAGCCGTCTATCGGGAGTGAACACTGAAGCTTTCTTT,CASSRLSGVNTEAFF
.,TRBJ2-7,TRBD1,TRBV27,14,TGTGCCAGCAGTTTAACAGGGGGCGAGGGAGAGCAGTACTTC,CASSLTGGEGEQYF
once,TRBJ2-1,TRBD2,TRBV3-1/TRBV3-2,16,TGTGCCAGCAGCCACCCGACTAGCGGATCCTACAATGAGCAGTTCTTC,CASSHPTSGSYNEQFF
.,TRBJ2-3,TRBD2,TRBV4-2,18,TGTGCCAGCAGCCAAGGGCGTTCGTCAACTAGCGGCACAGATACGCAGTATTTT,CASSQGRSSTSGTDTQYF
once,TRBJ2-5,.,TRBV20-1,11,TGCAGTGCTAGAGTCTTCCAGACCCAGTACTTC,CSARVFQTQYF